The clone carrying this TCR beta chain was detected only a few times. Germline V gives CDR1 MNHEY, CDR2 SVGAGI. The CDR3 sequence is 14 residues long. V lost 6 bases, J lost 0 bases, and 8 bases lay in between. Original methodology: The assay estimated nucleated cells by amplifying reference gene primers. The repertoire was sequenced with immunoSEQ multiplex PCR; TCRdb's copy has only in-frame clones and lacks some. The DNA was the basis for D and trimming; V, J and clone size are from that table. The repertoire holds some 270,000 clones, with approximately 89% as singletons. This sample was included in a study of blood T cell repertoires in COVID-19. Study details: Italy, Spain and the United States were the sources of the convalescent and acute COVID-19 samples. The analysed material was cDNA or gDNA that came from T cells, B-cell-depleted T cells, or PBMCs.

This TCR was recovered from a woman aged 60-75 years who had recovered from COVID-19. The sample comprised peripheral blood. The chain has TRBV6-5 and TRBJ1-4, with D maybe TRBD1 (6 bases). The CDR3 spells CASRDSTTNEKLFF. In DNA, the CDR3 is TGTGCCAGCAGGGACAGCACAACTAATGAAAAACTGTTTTTT.